This T cell receptor beta chain is from a study of blood T cells in healthy people across ages. A second roughly 6 to 12 cycle PCR used barcoded and J-beta primers. Each cDNA was tagged by a template-switch adaptor containing 12 random nucleotides. TCRdb re-analysed the 5' RACE reads in MiXCR, keeping a single row per CDR3 protein. The sample has 1.8 million or so distinct CDR3 sequences, about two fifths seen once. Total RNA, at least 6 micrograms per sample, came from PBMCs. The study, taken as a whole, reports: In long-lived donors, naive CD4+ cell counts and diversity exceeded those of aged donors. Measured against age, TCR beta diversity per million T cells decreased in a roughly linear manner.

This clonotype was seen more than once but under ten times. Its antigen is as yet unknown. V trimming: 7 bases; J trimming: 0 bases; junction bases outside the gene matches: 9. The germline V gene encodes CDR1 MDHEN and CDR2 SYDVKM. This CDR3 has 15 amino acids. Sequences were obtained from blood. The genes are TRBV28 and TRBJ2-7; 7 nucleotides line up with TRBD1. This TCR was sampled from a human donor in good health. DNA for the CDR3: TGTGCCAGCACCACTTTGACAGGGAGCTCCTACGAGCAGTACTTC. Its protein product is CASTTLTGSSYEQYF. Full variable domain (rest looked up from reference TRBV28 and TRBJ2-7): DVKVTQSSRYLVKRTGEKVFLECVQDMDHENMFWYRQDPGLGLRLIYFSYDVKMKEKGDIPEGYSVSREKKERFSLILESASTNQTSMYLCASTTLTGSSYEQYFGPGTRLTVT.